Below are 20 T cell receptor beta chains sequenced from a single sample in a study of blood T cells in healthy people across ages. Then a second PCR, running roughly 7 to 11 cycles, was carried out with a sample-barcoded 5' primer and a J-beta primer mix. TCRdb reprocessed the 5' RACE reads with MiXCR, giving one entry per CDR3 protein. The sample consists of roughly 1.5 million distinct CDR3 sequences, about 45% of them appearing once. Sequencing was done on a sample of blood. The origin of the receptors is a woman younger than 35 in good health.

This clonotype was observed a few times. The rearrangement uses TRBV12-3 or TRBV12-4 and TRBJ1-2; D not certain. V was cut by 6 bases and J by 6 bases, with 11 bases left in between. The CDR3 is 12 residues long. The CDR3 DNA reads as TGTGCCAGCAGACAAGGAATCCATGGCTACACCTTC. Its protein is CASRQGIHGYTF.

J is TRBJ1-6 and V is TRBV6-5; no clear D. Germline V gives CDR1 MNHEY, CDR2 SVGAGI. V lost 6 bases and J 6 bases, leaving 9 bases between the germline ends. The CDR3 is 13 amino acids. CDR3 amino acids: CASRPTVNSPLHF. The CDR3 DNA is TGTGCCAGCAGACCCACAGTTAATTCACCCCTCCACTTT.

This clonotype appeared many times. The chain's CDR3 is CSVRSYNEQFF. The CDR3 DNA follows: TGCAGCGTGAGGAGCTACAATGAGCAGTTCTTC. The V gene is TRBV29-1, the J gene TRBJ2-1; no reliable D call. Trimming took 6 bases from V and 3 from J, leaving 6 bases between them. The CDR3 totals 11 residues. CDR1 and CDR2 from the germline V gene are SQVTM and ANQGSEA.

The chain uses TRBV4-3 and TRBJ2-7, with TRBD1 as a possible D gene (5 bases). The CDR3 has 13 amino acids. Germline CDR1 and CDR2: LGHNA and YSLEER. Trimming took off 0 bases at V and 5 bases at J, with 8 bases between the two ends. CDR3 region: CASSQDRANEQYF. CDR3 nucleotide sequence: TGCGCCAGCAGCCAAGACAGGGCGAACGAGCAGTACTTC.

This clonotype was counted a few times. The genes are TRBV7-9 and TRBJ1-2; tentative D call: TRBD1 (6 bases). Trimming took 5 bases from V and 7 from J, leaving 20 bases between them. The CDR3 is made up of 15 amino acids. Germline V gene lookup returns CDR1 SEHNR and CDR2 FQNEAQ (reference sequence). This chain's CDR3 is CASSQIEGRGAGYTF. CDR3 DNA: TGTGCCAGCAGCCAAATAGAGGGCAGGGGAGCTGGCTACACCTTC.

This clonotype showed up just a few times. The chain combines TRBV7-6 with TRBJ2-1; 8 bases fit TRBD1. Per the germline V gene, CDR1 is SGHVS and CDR2 is FNYEAQ. The CDR3 has 14 residues. The V and J ends lost 1 base and 8 bases, in that order; junction bases with no gene match: 4. The CDR3: CASSLGTGSYEQFF. The CDR3 DNA reads as TGTGCCAGCAGCTTAGGGACAGGGTCCTATGAGCAGTTCTTC.

CDR3 coding DNA: TGTGCCAGCAGGCCAGGGGGAGGGGAGACCCAGTACTTC. Translated, it gives CASRPGGGETQYF. The J gene is TRBJ2-7, the V gene TRBV6-5, with D perhaps assigned TRBD1 or TRBD2 (7 bases each). The better agreement between TRBJ2-5 and the DNA end casts doubt on the J call. Per the germline V gene, CDR1 is MNHEY and CDR2 is SVGAGI. This CDR3 is built from 13 residues.

This chain connects TRBV6-2 or TRBV6-3 to TRBJ1-1; D is unclear. Per germline, CDR1 MNHEY and CDR2 SVGEGT. Trimming took off 1 base at V and 6 bases at J, with 9 bases between the two ends. The CDR3 loop spans 13 amino acids. The CDR3 reads CASSYFDKSEAFF. Written as DNA, the CDR3 is TGTGCCAGCAGTTACTTCGACAAGTCTGAAGCTTTCTTT.

V is TRBV6-6 and J is TRBJ1-6, with a tentative D call TRBD1 (5 bases). The germline V and J ends were trimmed by 7 bases and 7 bases, with 11 bases remaining between them. This CDR3 is 13 amino acids long. Germline V gene sequence: CDR1 MNHNY, CDR2 SVGAGI (reference sequence). CDR3 in amino acids: CASTIPGNSPLHF. CDR3 in DNA: TGTGCCAGCACCATACCAGGGAATTCACCCCTCCACTTT.

V gene TRBV20-1 combines with J gene TRBJ2-4; 10 nucleotides line up with TRBD2. J gave up 0 bases and V 1 base, and 9 bases lay outside the gene matches. Germline V gene lookup returns CDR1 DFQATT and CDR2 SNEGSKA (reference sequence). The CDR3 covers 18 residues. The CDR3 region has the DNA TGCAGTGCTAGAGGTATAGAACTAGCGGGATCAGCCAAAAACATTCAGTACTTC. The encoded protein is CSARGIELAGSAKNIQYF.

The chain is built from TRBV20-1 and TRBJ2-7; TRBD2 matches 11 bases. Germline loops: CDR1 DFQATT, CDR2 SNEGSKA (reference sequence). The V gene end was trimmed by 3 bases and the J gene end by 7 bases; junction bases not matched to a gene: 11. The CDR3 covers 15 residues. The CDR3 loop reads CSARTFSGRAWEQYF. As DNA, the CDR3 is TGCAGTGCTAGGACATTTAGCGGGAGGGCGTGGGAGCAGTACTTC.

This clonotype appeared a few times. The V call is TRBV29-1, the J call TRBJ2-7, with 7 bases lining up with TRBD2. CDR3 length: 13 residues. Trimming took 2 bases from V and 1 from J; bases not matched to a gene: 2. From germline, CDR1 is SQVTM and CDR2 ANQGSEA. The CDR3 is CSVEREGSYEQYF. The DNA for the CDR3 is TGCAGCGTTGAAAGGGAGGGTTCCTACGAGCAGTACTTC.

The J gene is TRBJ1-1, the V gene TRBV30; a possible D gene is TRBD1 (6 bases). Trimming shortened V by 3 bases and J by 5 bases, and 13 bases separated the two germline ends. Per germline, CDR1 GTSNPN and CDR2 SVGIG (reference sequence). The CDR3 loop spans 13 amino acids. The CDR3 here is CAWRFSGVTEAFF. CDR3 nucleotides: TGTGCCTGGAGATTTTCAGGGGTGACTGAAGCTTTCTTT.

This clonotype was seen only once. The gene calls are TRBV12-3 or TRBV12-4 and TRBJ2-1; the D gene is possibly TRBD2 (7 bases). The DNA matches TRBJ2-7 better at its end, which makes the J call doubtful. The CDR3 runs to 12 residues. The CDR3 coding sequence is TGTGCCAGCAGTTCGGGGGGCGATGAGCAGTACTTC. Protein: CASSSGGDEQYF.

This rearrangement joins TRBV6-2 or TRBV6-3 to TRBJ1-4; D gene unclear. The germline V gene encodes CDR1 MNHEY and CDR2 SVGEGT. There are 15 residues in the CDR3. V was shortened by 0 bases and J by 8 bases, with 13 bases between the two germline ends. CDR3 DNA: TGTGCCAGCAGTTACTCCGGCCTAAGAGGCGAAAAACTGTTTTTT. It specifies CASSYSGLRGEKLFF.

Note on this clonotype: Relative to the germline gene, one junction end is altered; a read error may explain this. This chain joins TRBV7-3 and TRBJ1-6, with a possible D match to TRBD1 (6 bases). Germline-derived CDR1 and CDR2 are SGHTA and FQGTGA. The CDR3 is 14 residues long. CDR3 sequence (DNA): TGTGCCAGCAGCTTAAGTGGGGGCGATTCACCCCCCCACTTT. Its protein is CASSLSGGDSPPHF.

As regards this clonotype: A junction boundary mismatches the germline segment, possibly from a read error. The rearrangement uses TRBV5-1 and TRBJ2-3, with 8 positions matching TRBD2. Germline V gene sequence: CDR1 SGHRS, CDR2 YFSETQ. The CDR3 sequence is 16 residues long. In DNA form, the CDR3 reads TGCGCCGGCAGCCTGGAGGGTAGCGGGACCGGGGATACGCAGTATTTT. Protein: CAGSLEGSGTGDTQYF. The complete variable domain, with remaining parts taken from reference TRBV5-1 and TRBJ2-3, reads KAGVTQTPRYLIKTRGQQVTLSCSPISGHRSVSWYQQTPGQGLQFLFEYFSETQRNKGNFPGRFSGRQFSNSRSEMNVSTLELGDSALYLCAGSLEGSGTGDTQYFGPGTRLTVL.

The rearrangement joins TRBV7-9 to TRBJ2-1, with D uncertain. Germline assignment: CDR1 SEHNR and CDR2 FQNEAQ (reference sequence). CDR3 length equals 12 residues. The V end lost 1 base, the J end lost 9 bases, and 7 bases lay between the germline ends. Written as DNA, the CDR3 is TGTGCCAGCAGCTTAGTGTACTCTGAGCAGTTCTTC. It translates to CASSLVYSEQFF.

The chain employs TRBV7-2 and TRBJ1-4, with TRBD1 matching over 7 bases. The V gene's germline CDR1 is SGHTA and CDR2 FQGNSA. This CDR3 spans 13 amino acids. Unmatched junction bases numbered 7, after V lost 5 bases and J lost 10 bases. The chain's CDR3 is CASSRDRGTKLFF. The CDR3 DNA reads as TGTGCCAGCAGCCGGGACAGAGGGACAAAACTGTTTTTT.

This chain connects TRBV29-1 to TRBJ1-1, with 7 bases fitting TRBD1. Germline CDR1 is SQVTM and CDR2 is ANQGSEA. V lost 0 bases to trimming and J lost 5 bases; unmatched junction nucleotides: 9. The CDR3 is 15 amino acids. CDR3 nucleotides: TGCAGCGTTGAAGATCGGGGCAGGGGGGGGACTGAAGCTTTCTTT. Encoded protein: CSVEDRGRGGTEAFF.